This T cell receptor (beta chain) was recovered during a study of CD8 T cells in Susac syndrome. The CDR3 has 11 amino acids. Germline assignment: CDR1 DFQATT and CDR2 SNEGSKA (reference sequence). Trimming shortened V by 7 bases and J by 6 bases, and 11 bases separated the two germline ends. This clonotype has a single count. CD8+ and CD4+ T cells from blood underwent TCR beta sequencing, which was carried out in a high-throughput format. Reverse transcription of about 0.45 to 1 ug RNA was performed with random hexamers. TCRdb reprocessed the immunoSEQ multiplex PCR reads with MiXCR, giving one entry per CDR3 protein. The data hold over 95,000 distinct CDR3 sequences, with nearly 95% observed a single time.

The sequence was collected from a human donor in good health. The material sequenced was CD4+ T cells from PBMCs. The V gene is TRBV20-1, the J gene TRBJ2-3, with D tentatively TRBD2 (5 bases). CDR3 region: CSVGRSDTQYF. The CDR3 DNA follows: TGCAGTGTAGGGAGATCGGATACGCAGTATTTT.